This TCR beta chain derives from a study of T-cell reconstitution after alpha-beta-depleted transplantation in children. Notes on the study in general: Surviving recipient T cells and intrathymic progenitors accounted for some patients' high TCRbeta diversity at day 60. Two months or so post-transplant, alpha-beta T cells reportedly derived from several hundred expanded graft clones. Diversity and T-cell counts at one year after transplant derived mostly from new T cells.

To note about this clonotype: What it recognizes is unknown.

Unique molecular identifiers were incorporated into the prepared TCRbeta library. TCRdb used MiXCR to reprocess the PCR reads, holding one entry per CDR3 protein. The top ten clones hold just under 30% of a sample with about 420,000 distinct CDR3 sequences, about a sixth of them seen once. The CDR3 length is 11 residues. Trimming left V 1 base short and J 5 bases short, with 5 bases between. CDR1 is SQVTM and CDR2 is ANQGSEA in the germline V gene. The TCR sequence derives from a boy in the first two years of life who had a stem cell transplant for Wiskott-Aldrich syndrome, so the T cells may come from the graft donor. The chain uses TRBV29-1 and TRBJ2-5; D remains ambiguous. Here the sequenced sample was PBMCs, mostly from graft donor cells, taken 360 days after TCRalphabeta/CD19-depleted stem cell transplant. As DNA, the CDR3 is TGCAGCGTTGAAGTGGGGGAGACCCAGTACTTC. Translated: CSVEVGETQYF.